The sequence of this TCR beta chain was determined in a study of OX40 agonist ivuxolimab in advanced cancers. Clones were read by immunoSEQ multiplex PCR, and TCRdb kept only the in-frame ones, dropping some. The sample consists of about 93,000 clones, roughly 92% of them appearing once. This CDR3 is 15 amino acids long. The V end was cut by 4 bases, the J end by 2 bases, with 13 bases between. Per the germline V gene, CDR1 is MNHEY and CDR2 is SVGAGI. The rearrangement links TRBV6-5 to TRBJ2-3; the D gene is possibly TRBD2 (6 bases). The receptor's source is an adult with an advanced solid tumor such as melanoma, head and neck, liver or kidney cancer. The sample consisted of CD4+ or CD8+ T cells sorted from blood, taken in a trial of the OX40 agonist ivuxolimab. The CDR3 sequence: CASSFSGALTDTQYF. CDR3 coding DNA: TGTGCCAGCAGTTTTTCGGGAGCCCTCACAGATACGCAGTATTTT.